The rows below give T cell receptor beta chains drawn from one sample of a study of human T cells and chemical hapten exposure. From the RACE reads, TCRdb called clonotypes with MiXCR, one entry per CDR3 protein. The sample consists of some 82,000 distinct CDR3 sequences, less than 8.5% of them appearing once. This specimen was whole blood, taken in connection with sensitization to the hapten diphenylcyclopropenone (DPC). The source is a woman between 25 and 40 years old with alopecia areata. Some clones in this sample may be carry-over from other donors' samples. CDR3s include the opening cysteine and the closing phenylalanine or tryptophan. The order of the fields is J gene, V gene, D gene, CDR3 length, clone size, CDR3 protein. A D gene is named only where the DNA matches it firmly. Clone size is given for some rows only: seen once, a few or many times, or a class if the clone is expanded.

j_call: TRBJ1-4; v_call: TRBV7-2; d_call: TRBD1; cdr3_length: 15; clone_size: .; cdr3_aa: CASSLSGQGDEKLFF
j_call: TRBJ1-4; v_call: TRBV3-1; d_call: .; cdr3_length: 17; clone_size: few; cdr3_aa: CASSLRRTTPTNEKLFF
j_call: TRBJ1-4; v_call: TRBV7-6; d_call: TRBD1; cdr3_length: 15; clone_size: few; cdr3_aa: CASSSGQGTNEKLFF
j_call: TRBJ2-3; v_call: TRBV4-2; d_call: TRBD2; cdr3_length: 16; clone_size: .; cdr3_aa: CASSQRLAGGRDTQYF
j_call: TRBJ1-1; v_call: TRBV27; d_call: TRBD1; cdr3_length: 15; clone_size: many; cdr3_aa: CASSSDREVGTEAFF
j_call: TRBJ1-2; v_call: TRBV6-1; d_call: .; cdr3_length: 13; clone_size: many; cdr3_aa: CASSDGQRYGYTF
j_call: TRBJ1-4; v_call: TRBV20-1; d_call: TRBD1; cdr3_length: 15; clone_size: many; cdr3_aa: CSASRGTATNEKLFF
j_call: TRBJ1-3; v_call: TRBV9; d_call: TRBD1; cdr3_length: 17; clone_size: .; cdr3_aa: CASSADGQVISGNTIYF
j_call: TRBJ1-1; v_call: TRBV5-1; d_call: .; cdr3_length: 15; clone_size: many; cdr3_aa: CASSPNTPNVAEAFF
j_call: TRBJ1-5; v_call: TRBV18; d_call: .; cdr3_length: 13; clone_size: many; cdr3_aa: CASSRQTNQPQHF
j_call: TRBJ2-1; v_call: TRBV5-1; d_call: .; cdr3_length: 14; clone_size: few; cdr3_aa: CASSLWGAGNEQFF
j_call: TRBJ2-4; v_call: TRBV5-1; d_call: TRBD2; cdr3_length: 15; clone_size: .; cdr3_aa: CASSPGGAAKNIQYF
j_call: TRBJ2-1; v_call: TRBV25-1; d_call: .; cdr3_length: 14; clone_size: many; cdr3_aa: CASSPRTDYNEQFF
j_call: TRBJ1-1; v_call: TRBV2; d_call: .; cdr3_length: 13; clone_size: .; cdr3_aa: CASSRRQNTEAFF
j_call: TRBJ2-5; v_call: TRBV18; d_call: .; cdr3_length: 13; clone_size: many; cdr3_aa: CASSPRSQETQYF
j_call: TRBJ1-1; v_call: TRBV7-2; d_call: .; cdr3_length: 13; clone_size: many; cdr3_aa: CASSLERGGEAFF
j_call: TRBJ1-5; v_call: TRBV6-6; d_call: TRBD1; cdr3_length: 17; clone_size: many; cdr3_aa: CASSPDPRRGHNPAQHF
j_call: TRBJ1-2; v_call: TRBV6-1; d_call: TRBD1; cdr3_length: 13; clone_size: many; cdr3_aa: CAAPGQGADGYTF
j_call: TRBJ2-7; v_call: TRBV29-1; d_call: .; cdr3_length: 11; clone_size: few; cdr3_aa: CSARGSYEQYF
j_call: TRBJ1-5; v_call: TRBV29-1; d_call: TRBD1; cdr3_length: 15; clone_size: many; cdr3_aa: CSVRQTGAGNQPQHF
j_call: TRBJ1-1; v_call: TRBV10-3; d_call: TRBD1; cdr3_length: 15; clone_size: few; cdr3_aa: CAISDSQGMNTEAFF
j_call: TRBJ1-2; v_call: TRBV5-4; d_call: TRBD1; cdr3_length: 14; clone_size: .; cdr3_aa: CASSLTQGVNGYTF
j_call: TRBJ1-4; v_call: TRBV7-9; d_call: .; cdr3_length: 18; clone_size: .; cdr3_aa: CASSFPISDRALQEKLFF
j_call: TRBJ2-7; v_call: TRBV11-1; d_call: TRBD1; cdr3_length: 15; clone_size: .; cdr3_aa: CASSPGTGVFYEQYF
j_call: TRBJ2-3; v_call: TRBV14; d_call: .; cdr3_length: 17; clone_size: many; cdr3_aa: CASSKNNQFPLGDTQYF
j_call: TRBJ2-5; v_call: TRBV7-9; d_call: TRBD1; cdr3_length: 15; clone_size: many; cdr3_aa: CASSSPGQGMETQYF
j_call: TRBJ2-3; v_call: TRBV11-1; d_call: TRBD2; cdr3_length: 17; clone_size: .; cdr3_aa: CASSLALAGAGPDTQYF
j_call: TRBJ2-1; v_call: TRBV7-2; d_call: .; cdr3_length: 13; clone_size: .; cdr3_aa: CASNLGSVNEQFF
j_call: TRBJ1-2; v_call: TRBV19; d_call: TRBD1; cdr3_length: 17; clone_size: many; cdr3_aa: CASSKRTGDRANYGYTF
j_call: TRBJ1-1; v_call: TRBV6-2/TRBV6-3; d_call: .; cdr3_length: 15; clone_size: .; cdr3_aa: CASSHTGRGNTEAFF
j_call: TRBJ2-3; v_call: TRBV5-1; d_call: .; cdr3_length: 13; clone_size: .; cdr3_aa: CASRGDRTDTQYF
j_call: TRBJ2-3; v_call: TRBV20-1; d_call: TRBD2; cdr3_length: 15; clone_size: few; cdr3_aa: CSATGTSGGTDTQYF
j_call: TRBJ1-1; v_call: TRBV6-1; d_call: .; cdr3_length: 16; clone_size: few; cdr3_aa: CASSEALRRGITEAFF